This T cell receptor (beta chain) was sequenced during a study of T cells in Graves' hyperthyroidism and ophthalmopathy. Study findings and constraints: The model's output predicted ophthalmopathy at a median of 6.5 months prior to onset. Most thyroid-expanded clonotypes above 0.001 were also found in blood.

PBMCs were derived from about 10 ml fresh peripheral blood. Comment on this clonotype: Its antigen remains unidentified.

Per the germline V gene, CDR1 is LNHDA and CDR2 is SQIVND (reference sequence). The V gene lost 3 bases and the J gene lost 2 bases, with 13 bases spanning the gap. CDR3 length: 15 amino acids. RNA transcripts gave rise to amplified TCR beta CDR3 regions. HTBI primers were employed in a first-round RT-PCR of the TCR CDR3. TCRdb reprocessed the multiplex PCR reads via MiXCR and lists one record per CDR3 protein. The repertoire has 800,000 or so distinct CDR3 sequences, approximately 40% of them found once; the top ten carry 7.5% to 9.5%. Sample: blood. This chain links TRBV19 with TRBJ1-1; no reliable D call. This receptor was taken from a young man with Graves' hyperthyroidism. This chain's CDR3 is CASSMRGPLNTEAFF. CDR3 in DNA: TGTGCCAGTAGTATGCGAGGACCCCTCAACACTGAAGCTTTCTTT.